This T cell receptor (beta chain) was profiled in a study of blood T cells in healthy people across ages. For the study at large: Per every two T cells, about one barcoded beta molecule was captured by template switching. Study conclusions and caveats: Older age coincided with a roughly linear decline in TCR beta diversity per million T cells.

Then a second PCR, running about 6 to 11 cycles, was carried out with a sample-barcoded 5' primer and a J-beta primer mix. TCRdb recomputed calls from the 5' RACE reads with MiXCR, one row per CDR3 protein. The sample carries about a million distinct CDR3 sequences, 45% to 60% recorded once. This clonotype has ten or more counts. Its antigen is still unknown. The material sequenced was blood. The TCR originated in an older woman in good health.

This chain's CDR3 is CSAPRPGGRYEQYF. Written as DNA, the CDR3 is TGCAGTGCCCCTCGCCCAGGGGGTAGGTACGAGCAGTACTTC. The genes are TRBV20-1 and TRBJ2-7; 7 bases map to TRBD1. The junction had 12 bases not matched to a gene; V was cut back by 6 bases and J by 4 bases. CDR3 size: 14 residues. Germline V gene lookup returns CDR1 DFQATT and CDR2 SNEGSKA (reference sequence).